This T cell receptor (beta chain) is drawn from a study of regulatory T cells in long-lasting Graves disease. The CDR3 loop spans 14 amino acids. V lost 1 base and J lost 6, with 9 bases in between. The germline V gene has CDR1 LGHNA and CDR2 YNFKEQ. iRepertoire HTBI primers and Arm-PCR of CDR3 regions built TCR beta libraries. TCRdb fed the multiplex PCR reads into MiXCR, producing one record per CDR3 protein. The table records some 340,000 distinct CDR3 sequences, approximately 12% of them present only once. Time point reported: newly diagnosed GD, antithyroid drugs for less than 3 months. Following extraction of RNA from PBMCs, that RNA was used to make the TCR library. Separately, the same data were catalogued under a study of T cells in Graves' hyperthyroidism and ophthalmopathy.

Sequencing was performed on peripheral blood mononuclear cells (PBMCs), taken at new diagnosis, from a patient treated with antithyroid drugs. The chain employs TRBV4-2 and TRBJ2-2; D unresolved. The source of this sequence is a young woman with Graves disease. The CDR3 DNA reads TGTGCCAGCAGCCAAGGGCAAGTCGCCGGGGAGCTGTTTTTT. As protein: CASSQGQVAGELFF.